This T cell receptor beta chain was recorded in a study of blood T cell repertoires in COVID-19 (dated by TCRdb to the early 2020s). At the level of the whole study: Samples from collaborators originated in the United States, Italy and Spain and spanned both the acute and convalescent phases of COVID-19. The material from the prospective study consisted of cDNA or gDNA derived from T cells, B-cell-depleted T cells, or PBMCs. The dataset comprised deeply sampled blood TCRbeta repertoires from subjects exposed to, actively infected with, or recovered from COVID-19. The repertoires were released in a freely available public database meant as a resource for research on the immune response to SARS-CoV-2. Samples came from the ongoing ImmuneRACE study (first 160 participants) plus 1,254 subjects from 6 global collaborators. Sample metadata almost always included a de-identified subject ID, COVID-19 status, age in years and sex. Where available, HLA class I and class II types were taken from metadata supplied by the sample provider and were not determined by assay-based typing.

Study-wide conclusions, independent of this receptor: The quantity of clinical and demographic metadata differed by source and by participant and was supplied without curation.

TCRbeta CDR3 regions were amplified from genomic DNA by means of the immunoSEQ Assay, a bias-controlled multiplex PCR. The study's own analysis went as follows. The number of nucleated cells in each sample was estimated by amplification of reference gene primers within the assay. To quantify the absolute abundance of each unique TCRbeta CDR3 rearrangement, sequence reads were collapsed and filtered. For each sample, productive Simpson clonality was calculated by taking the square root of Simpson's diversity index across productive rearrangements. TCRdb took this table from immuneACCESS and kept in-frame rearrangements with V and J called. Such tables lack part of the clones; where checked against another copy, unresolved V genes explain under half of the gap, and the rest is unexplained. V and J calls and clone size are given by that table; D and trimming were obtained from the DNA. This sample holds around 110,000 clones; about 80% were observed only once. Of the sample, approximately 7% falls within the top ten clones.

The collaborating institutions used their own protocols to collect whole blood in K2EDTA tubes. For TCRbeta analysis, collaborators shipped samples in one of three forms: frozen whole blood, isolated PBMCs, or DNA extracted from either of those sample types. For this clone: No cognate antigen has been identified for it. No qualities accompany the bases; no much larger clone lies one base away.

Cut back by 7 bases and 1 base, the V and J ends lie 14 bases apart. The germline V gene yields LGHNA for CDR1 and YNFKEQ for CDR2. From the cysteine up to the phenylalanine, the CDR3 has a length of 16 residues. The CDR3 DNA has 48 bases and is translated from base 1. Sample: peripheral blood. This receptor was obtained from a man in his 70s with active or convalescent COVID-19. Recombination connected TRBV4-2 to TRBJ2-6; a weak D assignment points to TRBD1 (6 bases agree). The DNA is TGTGCCAGCACCCCTTGGGACAAATCTGGGGCCAACGTCCTGACTTTC. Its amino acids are CASTPWDKSGANVLTF.